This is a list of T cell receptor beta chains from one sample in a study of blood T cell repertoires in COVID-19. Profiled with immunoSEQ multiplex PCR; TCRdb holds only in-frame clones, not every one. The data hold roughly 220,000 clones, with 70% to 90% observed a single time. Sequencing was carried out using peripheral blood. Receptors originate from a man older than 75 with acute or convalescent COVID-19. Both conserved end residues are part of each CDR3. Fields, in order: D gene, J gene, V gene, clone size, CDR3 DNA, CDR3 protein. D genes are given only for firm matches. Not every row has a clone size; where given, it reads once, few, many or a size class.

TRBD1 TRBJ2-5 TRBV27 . TGTGCCAGCAGTCCCGGACAGGGGAGGACCCAGTACTTC CASSPGQGRTQYF
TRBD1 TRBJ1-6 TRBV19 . TGTGCCAGTAGGGAGACAGGGGGCAGTTCACCCCTCCACTTT CASRETGGSSPLHF
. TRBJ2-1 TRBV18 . TGTGCCAGCTCACTGGGCCGTCAAACTGGAAATGAGCAGTTCTTC CASSLGRQTGNEQFF
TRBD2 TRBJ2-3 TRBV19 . TGTGCCAGTAGTTCCACCGGGACTAGCGGGACTCGCACAGATACGCAGTATTTT CASSSTGTSGTRTDTQYF
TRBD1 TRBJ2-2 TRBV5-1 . TGCGCCAGCAGCTTGGGGGTTGAGGACAGGTATCCCGGGGAGCTGTTTTTT CASSLGVEDRYPGELFF
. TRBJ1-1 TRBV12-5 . TGTGCTAGTGGGGAACAGGGGAACACTGAAGCTTTCTTT CASGEQGNTEAFF
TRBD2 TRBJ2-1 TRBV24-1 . TGTGCCACCAGTGGGCGCAACCTAGCGGGAGGGGACAATGAGCAGTTCTTC CATSGRNLAGGDNEQFF
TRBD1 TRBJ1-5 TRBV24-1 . TGTGCCACCAGTGACCGACAGGGAATCAATCAGCCCCAGCATTTT CATSDRQGINQPQHF
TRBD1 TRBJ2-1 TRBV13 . TGTGCCAGCAGCCGTCGGGACAGGGGGCGGAATGAGCAGTTCTTC CASSRRDRGRNEQFF
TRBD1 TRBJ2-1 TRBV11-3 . TGTGCCAGCAGCTCCGGGACAGGGAGGTACAATGAGCAGTTCTTC CASSSGTGRYNEQFF
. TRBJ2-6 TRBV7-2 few TGTGCCAGCAGCTTAGCTTCTCAGTCCGGGGCCAACGTCCTGACTTTC CASSLASQSGANVLTF
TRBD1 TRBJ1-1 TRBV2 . TGTGCCAGCAGAGGACAGGGAGTGGGCACTGAAGCTTTCTTT CASRGQGVGTEAFF
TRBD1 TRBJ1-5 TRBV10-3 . TGTGCCATCAGTGTAGGGCAGGGGGCCAGTCAGCCCCAGCATTTT CAISVGQGASQPQHF
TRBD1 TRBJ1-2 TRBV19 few TGTGCCAGTAGTAGCAGCCGGACAGGGGAAGGCTACACCTTC CASSSSRTGEGYTF
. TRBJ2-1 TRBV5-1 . TGCGCCAGCAGTCAGAGTGGGACTCCCTACAATGAGCAGTTCTTC CASSQSGTPYNEQFF
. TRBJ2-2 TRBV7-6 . TGTGCCAGCAGCCCAGTGGGACAAAAATCCGGGGAGCTGTTTTTT CASSPVGQKSGELFF
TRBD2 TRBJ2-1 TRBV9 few TGTGCCAGCAGCGTATGGCTAGCGGGATGGGACTCCTACAATGAGCAGTTCTTC CASSVWLAGWDSYNEQFF
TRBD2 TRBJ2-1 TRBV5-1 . TGCGCCAGCAGCTACGGGAGCGTCAGGACTAGCGGGAGAAATGAGCAGTTCTTC CASSYGSVRTSGRNEQFF